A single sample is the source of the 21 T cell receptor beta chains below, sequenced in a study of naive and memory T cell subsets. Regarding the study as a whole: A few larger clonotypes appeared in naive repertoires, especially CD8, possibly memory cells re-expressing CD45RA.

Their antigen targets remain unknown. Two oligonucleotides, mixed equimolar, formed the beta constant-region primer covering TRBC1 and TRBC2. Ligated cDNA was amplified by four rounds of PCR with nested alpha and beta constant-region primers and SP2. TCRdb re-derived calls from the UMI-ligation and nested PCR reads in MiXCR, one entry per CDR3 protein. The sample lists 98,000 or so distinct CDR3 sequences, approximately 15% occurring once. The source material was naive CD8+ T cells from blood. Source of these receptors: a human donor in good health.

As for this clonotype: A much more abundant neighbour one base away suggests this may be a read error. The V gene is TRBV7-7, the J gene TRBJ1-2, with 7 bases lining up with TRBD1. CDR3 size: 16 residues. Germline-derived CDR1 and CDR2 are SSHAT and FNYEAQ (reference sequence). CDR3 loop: CASSFGDRVSNYGYTF. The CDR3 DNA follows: TGTGCTAGCAGCTTTGGCGACAGGGTATCTAACTATGGCTACACCTTC.

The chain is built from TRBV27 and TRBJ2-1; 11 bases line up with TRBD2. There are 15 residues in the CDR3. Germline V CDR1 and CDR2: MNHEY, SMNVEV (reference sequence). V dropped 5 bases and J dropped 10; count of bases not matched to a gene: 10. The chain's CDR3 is CASSPASGGFVEQFF. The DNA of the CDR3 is TGTGCCAGCAGTCCCGCTAGCGGGGGGTTTGTCGAGCAGTTCTTC.

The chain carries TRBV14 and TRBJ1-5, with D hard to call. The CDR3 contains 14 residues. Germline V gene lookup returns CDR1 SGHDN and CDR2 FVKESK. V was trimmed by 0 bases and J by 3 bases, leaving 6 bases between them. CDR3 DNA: TGTGCCAGCAGCCAAGAGGGGTACAATCAGCCCCAGCATTTT. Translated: CASSQEGYNQPQHF.

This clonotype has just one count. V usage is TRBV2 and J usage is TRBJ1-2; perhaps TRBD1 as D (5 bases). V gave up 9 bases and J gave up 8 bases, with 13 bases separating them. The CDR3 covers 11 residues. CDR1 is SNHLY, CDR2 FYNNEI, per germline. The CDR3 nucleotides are TGTGCCAGTAAAGGGGCCCGCGGCTACACCTTC. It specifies CASKGARGYTF.

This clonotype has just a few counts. The CDR3 reads CASSLATIGSTDTQYF. CDR3 bases: TGTGCCAGCAGCTTAGCAACGATCGGCAGCACAGATACGCAGTATTTT. The V gene is TRBV7-2, the J gene TRBJ2-3; the D is unclear. V lost 0 bases to trimming and J lost 0 bases, with 10 bases between them. Germline lookup yields CDR1 SGHTA and CDR2 FQGNSA. This CDR3 is 16 amino acids long.

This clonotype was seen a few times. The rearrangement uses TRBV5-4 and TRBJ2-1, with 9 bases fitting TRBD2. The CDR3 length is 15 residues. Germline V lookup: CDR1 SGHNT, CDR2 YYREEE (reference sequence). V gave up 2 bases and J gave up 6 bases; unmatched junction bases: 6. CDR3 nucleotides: TGTGCCAGCAGCTTCAAGCGGGAGGCATTCAATGAGCAGTTCTTC. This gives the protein CASSFKREAFNEQFF. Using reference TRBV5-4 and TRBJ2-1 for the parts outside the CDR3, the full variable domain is ETGVTQSPTHLIKTRGQQVTLRCSSQSGHNTVSWYQQALGQGPQFIFQYYREEENGRGNFPPRFSGLQFPNYSSELNVNALELDDSALYLCASSFKREAFNEQFFGPGTRLTVL.

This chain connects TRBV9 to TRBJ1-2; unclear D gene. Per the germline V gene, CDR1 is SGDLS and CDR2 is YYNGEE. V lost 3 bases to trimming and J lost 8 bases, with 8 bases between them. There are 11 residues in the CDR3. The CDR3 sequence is CASSGTGGYTF. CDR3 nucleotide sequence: TGTGCCAGCAGCGGGACTGGGGGCTACACCTTC.

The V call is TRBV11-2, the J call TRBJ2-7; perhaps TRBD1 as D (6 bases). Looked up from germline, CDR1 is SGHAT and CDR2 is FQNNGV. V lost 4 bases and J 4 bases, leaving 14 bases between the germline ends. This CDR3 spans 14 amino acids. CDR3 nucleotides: TGTGCCAGCAGCTCTACGGTGCAGGGGTACGAGCAGTACTTC. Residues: CASSSTVQGYEQYF.

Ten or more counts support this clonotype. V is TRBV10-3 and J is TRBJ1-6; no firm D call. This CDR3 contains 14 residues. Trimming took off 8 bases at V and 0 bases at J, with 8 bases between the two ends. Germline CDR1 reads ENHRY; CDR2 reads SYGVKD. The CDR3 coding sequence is TGTGCCATCGGTAATAGCTCCTATAATTCACCCCTCCACTTT. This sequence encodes CAIGNSSYNSPLHF.

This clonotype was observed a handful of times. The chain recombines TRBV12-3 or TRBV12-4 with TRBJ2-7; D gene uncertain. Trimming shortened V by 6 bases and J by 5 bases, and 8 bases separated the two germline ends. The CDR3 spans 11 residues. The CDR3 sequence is CASSSSHEQYF. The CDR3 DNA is TGTGCCAGCAGCTCCTCACACGAGCAGTACTTC.

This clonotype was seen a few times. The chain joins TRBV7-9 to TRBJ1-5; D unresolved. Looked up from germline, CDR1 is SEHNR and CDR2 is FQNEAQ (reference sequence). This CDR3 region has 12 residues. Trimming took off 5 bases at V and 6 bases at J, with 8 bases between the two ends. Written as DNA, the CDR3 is TGTGCCAGCAGCCCAGAAGGTCAGCCCCAGCATTTT. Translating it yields CASSPEGQPQHF. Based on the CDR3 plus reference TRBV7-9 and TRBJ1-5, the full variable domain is DTGVSQNPRHKITKRGQNVTFRCDPISEHNRLYWYRQTLGQGPEFLTYFQNEAQLEKSRLLSDRFSAERPKGSFSTLEIQRTEQGDSAMYLCASSPEGQPQHFGDGTRLSIL.

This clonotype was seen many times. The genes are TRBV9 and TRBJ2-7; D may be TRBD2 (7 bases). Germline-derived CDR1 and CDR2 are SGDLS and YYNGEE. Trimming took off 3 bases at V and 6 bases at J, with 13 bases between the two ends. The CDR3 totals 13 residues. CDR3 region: CASSEGGGTEQYF. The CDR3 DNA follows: TGTGCCAGCAGCGAGGGAGGGGGTACCGAGCAGTACTTC.

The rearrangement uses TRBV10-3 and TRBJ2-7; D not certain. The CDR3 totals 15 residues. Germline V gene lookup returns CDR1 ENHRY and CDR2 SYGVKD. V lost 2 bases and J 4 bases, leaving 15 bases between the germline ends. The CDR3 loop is CAISEKTHNKYEQYF. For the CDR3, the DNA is TGTGCCATCAGTGAGAAGACCCACAATAAGTACGAGCAGTACTTC.

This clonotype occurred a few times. In DNA, the CDR3 is TGTGCCAGCAGTCCAGAGACTAGCTACGAGCAGTACTTC. Translating it yields CASSPETSYEQYF. The rearrangement links TRBV12-3 or TRBV12-4 to TRBJ2-7; D perhaps matches TRBD2 (6 bases). V was clipped by 5 bases and J by 3 bases, with 11 bases between them. The CDR3 consists of 13 residues.

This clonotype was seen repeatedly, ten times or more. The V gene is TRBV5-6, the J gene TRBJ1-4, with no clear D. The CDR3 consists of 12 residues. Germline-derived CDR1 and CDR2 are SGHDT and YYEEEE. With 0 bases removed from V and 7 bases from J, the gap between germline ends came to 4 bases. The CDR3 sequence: CASSLGSEKLFF. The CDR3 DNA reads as TGTGCCAGCAGCTTGGGGAGTGAAAAACTGTTTTTT.

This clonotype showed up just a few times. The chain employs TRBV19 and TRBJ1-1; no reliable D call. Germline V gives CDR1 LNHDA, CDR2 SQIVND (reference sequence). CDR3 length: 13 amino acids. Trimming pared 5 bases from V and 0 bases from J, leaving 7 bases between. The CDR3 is CASSLLVNTEAFF. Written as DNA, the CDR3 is TGTGCCAGTAGTCTGCTGGTGAACACTGAAGCTTTCTTT.

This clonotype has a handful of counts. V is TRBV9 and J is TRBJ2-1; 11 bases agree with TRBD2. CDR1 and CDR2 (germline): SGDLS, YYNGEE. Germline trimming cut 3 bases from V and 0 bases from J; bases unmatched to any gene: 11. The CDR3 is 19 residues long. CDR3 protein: CASSAYSGGVLSSYNEQFF. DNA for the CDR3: TGTGCCAGCAGCGCCTATAGCGGGGGGGTTCTTAGCTCCTACAATGAGCAGTTCTTC.

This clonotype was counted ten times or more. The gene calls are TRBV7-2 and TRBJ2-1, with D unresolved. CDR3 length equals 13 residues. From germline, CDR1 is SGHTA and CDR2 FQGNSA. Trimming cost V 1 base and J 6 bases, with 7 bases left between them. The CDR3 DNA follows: TGTGCCAGCAGCTTAGACCACAGCAATGAGCAGTTCTTC. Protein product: CASSLDHSNEQFF. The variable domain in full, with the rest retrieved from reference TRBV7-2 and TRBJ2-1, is GAGVSQSPSNKVTEKGKDVELRCDPISGHTALYWYRQSLGQGLEFLIYFQGNSAPDKSGLPSDRFSAERTGGSVSTLTIQRTQQEDSAVYLCASSLDHSNEQFFGPGTRLTVL.

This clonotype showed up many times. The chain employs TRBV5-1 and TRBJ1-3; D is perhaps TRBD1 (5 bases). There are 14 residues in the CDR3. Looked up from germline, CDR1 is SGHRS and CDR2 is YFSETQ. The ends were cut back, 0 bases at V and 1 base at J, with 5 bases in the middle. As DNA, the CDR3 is TGCGCCAGCAGCTTGGGACAGTCTGGAAACACCATATATTTT. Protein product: CASSLGQSGNTIYF.

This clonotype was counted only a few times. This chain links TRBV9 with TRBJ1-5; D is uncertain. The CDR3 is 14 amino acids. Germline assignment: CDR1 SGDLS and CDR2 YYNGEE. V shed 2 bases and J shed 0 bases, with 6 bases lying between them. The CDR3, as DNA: TGTGCCAGCAGCGTGGGTTATAGCAATCAGCCCCAGCATTTT. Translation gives CASSVGYSNQPQHF.

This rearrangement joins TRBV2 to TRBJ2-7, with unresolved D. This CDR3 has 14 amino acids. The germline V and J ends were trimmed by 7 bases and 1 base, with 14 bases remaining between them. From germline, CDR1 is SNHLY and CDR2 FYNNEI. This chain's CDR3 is CASIRREESYEQYF. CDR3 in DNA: TGTGCCAGCATTCGTAGGGAAGAATCCTACGAGCAGTACTTC.